This passage covers 26 T cell receptor beta chains from one sample sequenced in a study of cytomegalovirus exposure and HLA in healthy donors. The PCR ran on 60 Vbeta and 13 Jbeta primers. The repertoire was sequenced with immunoSEQ multiplex PCR; TCRdb's copy has only in-frame clones and lacks some. The sample has around 280,000 clones, over 85% seen once; the top ten hold about 2.3%. Sequenced input: PBMCs. These receptors were collected from a woman under 30 in good health and CMV-seronegative.

This clone was seen once. DNA for the CDR3: TGTGCCAGCAGTTCAGGGACTAGCGAAGATACGCAGTATTTT. Translated: CASSSGTSEDTQYF. V usage is TRBV6-5 and J usage is TRBJ2-3; 10 bases match TRBD2. Germline V gene sequence: CDR1 MNHEY, CDR2 SVGAGI. V was pared by 4 bases and J by 5 bases, with 3 bases of the junction left unmatched. The CDR3 is 14 residues long.

This clone was detected only once. This chain connects TRBV13 to TRBJ2-7, with D perhaps TRBD1 (6 bases). CDR1 is PRHDT and CDR2 is FYEKMQ in the germline V gene (reference sequence). Trimming took 3 bases from V and 0 from J, leaving 6 bases between them. The CDR3 extends over 13 amino acids. The DNA for the CDR3 is TGTGCCAGCAGCTTGGACAGCTCCTACGAGCAGTACTTC. Translated, it gives CASSLDSSYEQYF.

The chain uses TRBV27 and TRBJ2-7; no clear D. The CDR3 length is 18 residues. The V end lost 2 bases, the J end lost 2 bases, and 22 bases lay between the germline ends. The germline V gene encodes CDR1 MNHEY and CDR2 SMNVEV (reference sequence). CDR3 region: CASSLTLVSPKEAYEQYF. CDR3 DNA: TGTGCCAGCAGTTTAACTTTGGTCTCCCCGAAAGAGGCCTACGAGCAGTACTTC.

The chain employs TRBV11-2 and TRBJ2-1; 9 nucleotides line up with TRBD2. The germline CDR1 and CDR2 sequences are SGHAT and FQNNGV. This CDR3 contains 13 residues. V lost 5 bases, J lost 7 bases, and 3 bases stayed unmatched. The DNA of the CDR3 is TGTGCCAGCAGCCCGAGCGGGGGGAATGAGCAGTTCTTC. Translating it yields CASSPSGGNEQFF. The variable domain in full, completed from reference TRBV11-2 and TRBJ2-1, reads EAGVAQSPRYKIIEKRQSVAFWCNPISGHATLYWYQQILGQGPKLLIQFQNNGVVDDSQLPKDRFSAERLKGVDSTLKIQPAKLEDSAVYLCASSPSGGNEQFFGPGTRLTVL.

The chain recombines TRBV2 with TRBJ1-2, with 8 bases lining up with TRBD1. With 5 bases clipped from V and 7 bases from J, the junction kept 6 bases outside the gene matches. This CDR3 is built from 13 residues. The V gene's germline CDR1 is SNHLY and CDR2 FYNNEI. The CDR3 loop reads CASSSDREGGYTF. The CDR3 nucleotides are TGTGCCAGCAGTTCGGACAGGGAGGGTGGCTACACCTTC.

As regards this clone: In the same sample, other DNA sequences code for this CDR3. This sequence joins TRBV10-3 and TRBJ1-6; the match to TRBD1 covers 7 bases. Germline-derived CDR1 and CDR2 are ENHRY and SYGVKD. The junction had 14 bases not matched to a gene; V was cut back by 8 bases and J by 13 bases. The CDR3 is made up of 14 amino acids. CDR3 nucleotides: TGTGCCATCCGCGCCGGCAGGGGGTTCTCCCCCCTCCACTTT. This sequence encodes CAIRAGRGFSPLHF.

The chain has TRBV28 and TRBJ1-4; 9 nucleotides agree with TRBD1. V was clipped by 6 bases and J by 6 bases; unmatched bases: 11. The CDR3 length is 16 residues. Germline CDR1 reads MDHEN; CDR2 reads SYDVKM. CDR3: CASSYSAGTGYEKLFF. The CDR3 DNA follows: TGTGCCAGCAGCTACTCGGCAGGGACAGGGTATGAAAAACTGTTTTTT.

V is TRBV5-1 and J is TRBJ2-1, with 7 bases identical to TRBD2. Germline V gene sequence: CDR1 SGHRS, CDR2 YFSETQ. Germline trimming cut 2 bases from V and 7 bases from J; bases unmatched to any gene: 21. This CDR3 is 19 amino acids long. The CDR3 loop is CASSLLNHTSAQKRNEQFF. CDR3 DNA: TGCGCCAGCAGCTTACTAAACCACACTAGCGCTCAGAAACGGAATGAGCAGTTCTTC.

The chain joins TRBV5-1 to TRBJ1-2; 7 nucleotides agree with TRBD1. After removal of 5 bases from V and 4 bases from J, the junction contained 8 bases not matched to a gene. This CDR3 comprises 14 residues. CDR1 is SGHRS, CDR2 YFSETQ, per germline. The CDR3 bases are TGCGCCAGCAGTACGCAGGGGGAAGGCTATGGCTACACCTTC. This translates into CASSTQGEGYGYTF.

Here the CDR3 DNA reads TGTGCCACCGTCGCGGGGGGGCCTACAGATACGCAGTATTTT. Its protein product is CATVAGGPTDTQYF. The chain has TRBV10-3 and TRBJ2-3, with 9 bases that match TRBD2. The CDR3 covers 14 residues. The junction had 8 bases not matched to a gene; V was cut back by 10 bases and J by 3 bases. Germline loops: CDR1 ENHRY, CDR2 SYGVKD.

The V call is TRBV27, the J call TRBJ1-1; 10 bases align to TRBD1. J was trimmed by 3 bases and V by 5 bases; bases with no gene match: 18. In germline, CDR1 is MNHEY, CDR2 SMNVEV (reference sequence). This CDR3 has 19 residues. CDR3 amino acids: CASSMRPGTGERRDTEAFF. CDR3 nucleotide sequence: TGTGCCAGCAGTATGCGTCCCGGGACAGGGGAACGGAGGGACACTGAAGCTTTCTTT.

The chain employs TRBV5-1 and TRBJ2-7; 9 bases map to TRBD1. CDR1 is SGHRS, CDR2 YFSETQ, per germline. With V trimmed by 2 bases and J by 4 bases, 10 bases remained unmatched. This CDR3 has 16 residues. For the CDR3, the DNA is TGCGCCAGCAGCTTAGACGAGGGACAGGGTTCTTACGAGCAGTACTTC. Translation gives CASSLDEGQGSYEQYF.

The rearrangement links TRBV2 to TRBJ2-7, with D perhaps matching TRBD2 (5 bases). Germline CDR1 is SNHLY and CDR2 is FYNNEI. The CDR3 extends over 14 amino acids. V was pared by 8 bases and J by 0 bases, with 14 bases between. The CDR3 loop is CASLYGKASYEQYF. CDR3 nucleotides: TGTGCCAGCCTTTACGGGAAGGCCTCCTACGAGCAGTACTTC.

The V and J genes are TRBV2 and TRBJ1-1; 7 bases agree with TRBD1. Germline V gene sequence: CDR1 SNHLY, CDR2 FYNNEI. V shed 6 bases, J shed 7 bases, and the junction held 11 bases outside the gene matches. The CDR3 contains 14 residues. The CDR3 DNA follows: TGTGCCAGCAGAGTGGAGACAGGGTTCAATGAAGCTTTCTTT. Residues: CASRVETGFNEAFF.

The chain links TRBV27 to TRBJ2-4; D not certain. V was trimmed by 4 bases and J by 3 bases, leaving 19 bases between them. The CDR3 length is 17 residues. Germline lookup yields CDR1 MNHEY and CDR2 SMNVEV (reference sequence). The CDR3, as DNA: TGTGCCAGCAGTTCACTCTCACCCGTTTCAAGCAAAAACATTCAGTACTTC. This codes for CASSSLSPVSSKNIQYF.

V gene TRBV18 combines with J gene TRBJ1-5, with D perhaps TRBD1 (6 bases). The V end lost 3 bases, the J end lost 3 bases, and 15 bases lay between the germline ends. This CDR3 has 16 residues. Germline CDR1 reads KGHSH; CDR2 reads LQKENI. The CDR3 here is CASSPRGGANNQPQHF. CDR3 in DNA: TGTGCCAGCTCACCTAGGGGGGGCGCGAACAATCAGCCCCAGCATTTT.

This clone was recorded only once. J is TRBJ2-1 and V is TRBV7-2; 11 bases are shared with TRBD2. The CDR3 is 17 residues long. Germline V gene lookup returns CDR1 SGHTA and CDR2 FQGNSA. J was trimmed by 0 bases and V by 3 bases; bases with no gene match: 4. The CDR3 region has the DNA TGTGCCAGCAGCTTGACTAGCGGGGCGAGCTCCTACAATGAGCAGTTCTTC. It encodes CASSLTSGASSYNEQFF.

V usage is TRBV7-9 and J usage is TRBJ2-7, with a possible D match to TRBD2 (6 bases). Looked up from germline, CDR1 is SEHNR and CDR2 is FQNEAQ (reference sequence). The CDR3 sequence is 15 residues long. The V end lost 3 bases, the J end lost 6 bases, and 18 bases lay between the germline ends. The CDR3 here is CASSFPAGSPGEQYF. As DNA, the CDR3 is TGTGCCAGCAGCTTCCCCGCGGGGTCCCCGGGCGAGCAGTACTTC.

The rearrangement uses TRBV2 and TRBJ2-7; 7 bases agree with TRBD1. This CDR3 contains 17 residues. Germline assignment: CDR1 SNHLY and CDR2 FYNNEI. Trimming took 5 bases from V and 6 from J; bases not matched to a gene: 19. Written as DNA, the CDR3 is TGTGCCAGCAGTCCTCAGACAGGGTGGGTCATTCCCCTCGAGCAGTACTTC. This sequence encodes CASSPQTGWVIPLEQYF.

The chain uses TRBV19 and TRBJ2-7, with 8 positions matching TRBD1. The CDR3 sequence is 14 residues long. J gave up 7 bases and V 1 base, and 6 bases lay outside the gene matches. Looked up from germline, CDR1 is LNHDA and CDR2 is SQIVND (reference sequence). In DNA form, the CDR3 reads TGTGCCAGTAGTATAGGGACAGGGCGGCGGGAGCAGTACTTC. Translation: CASSIGTGRREQYF.

The chain employs TRBV7-3 and TRBJ2-7; D might be TRBD1 (5 bases). CDR1 is SGHTA and CDR2 is FQGTGA in the germline V gene. This CDR3 is 12 amino acids long. Trimming removed 3 bases at V and 5 bases at J, with 8 bases between. The CDR3, as DNA: TGTGCCAGCAGCTTCAGACAGAACGAGCAGTACTTC. It yields the protein CASSFRQNEQYF.

The chain has TRBV2 and TRBJ2-5; D perhaps matches TRBD1 (6 bases). There are 13 residues in the CDR3. CDR1 and CDR2 from the germline V gene are SNHLY and FYNNEI. The V gene lost 7 bases and the J gene lost 5 bases, with 14 bases spanning the gap. The CDR3 region is CASTEGGRETQYF. In nucleotides, the CDR3 is TGTGCCAGCACGGAAGGGGGTCGGGAGACCCAGTACTTC.

This clone has just one count. This sequence joins TRBV5-1 and TRBJ1-5; the D is unclear. CDR1 and CDR2 (germline): SGHRS, YFSETQ. The CDR3 loop spans 14 amino acids. Trimming pared 2 bases from V and 1 base from J, leaving 7 bases between. CDR3 sequence reads: CASSFGESNQPQHF. The CDR3 coding sequence is TGCGCCAGCAGCTTCGGTGAGAGCAATCAGCCCCAGCATTTT.

The chain joins TRBV5-1 to TRBJ2-3, with 7 bases that match TRBD1. The V gene's germline CDR1 is SGHRS and CDR2 YFSETQ. The trim removed 0 bases at V and 6 bases at J, leaving 19 bases unmatched. The CDR3 is 19 residues long. The CDR3 region is CASSLEAGTAARMKDTQYF. The CDR3 coding sequence is TGCGCCAGCAGCTTGGAAGCCGGGACAGCGGCCCGAATGAAGGATACGCAGTATTTT.

CDR3 loop: CASSLVGRAGYTF. CDR3 in DNA: TGTGCCAGCAGCTTAGTAGGGCGGGCTGGCTACACCTTC. This chain joins TRBV13 and TRBJ1-2; D not certain. Deletions cut 1 base from V and 7 bases from J, with 10 bases between. The CDR3 totals 13 residues. Germline CDR1 is PRHDT and CDR2 is FYEKMQ (reference sequence).

V usage is TRBV6-5 and J usage is TRBJ2-1; 10 bases map to TRBD2. The CDR3 spans 15 residues. V dropped 6 bases and J dropped 9; count of bases not matched to a gene: 11. CDR1 and CDR2 (germline): MNHEY, SVGAGI. In DNA, the CDR3 is TGTGCCAGCAGGATGAGCGGGGGGGGTTTGAGTGAGCAGTTCTTC. This sequence encodes CASRMSGGGLSEQFF.